These T cell receptor beta chains were read from a single sample in a study of identical twins. In TCRdb, the 5' RACE reads were re-called with MiXCR into one record per CDR3 protein. The sample carries 140,000 to 150,000 distinct CDR3 sequences, 3% to 4.5% recorded once. Source material: memory T cells sorted from blood. The source is a man between 18 and 35 years old in good health. The CDR3 runs from the conserved cysteine through the conserved F or W. The D gene is left open where the match is weak. Not all rows give a size; the values are once, few, many and, for expanded clones, a class.

v_gene: TRBV18; d_gene: TRBD1; j_gene: TRBJ1-1; abundance: .; len: 14; CDR3aa: CASSPSSGDRGTFF; CDR3nt: TGTGCCAGCTCACCATCCTCCGGGGACAGGGGCACTTTCTTT
v_gene: TRBV27; d_gene: .; j_gene: TRBJ2-3; abundance: many; len: 15; CDR3aa: CASSLGGGAPDTQYF; CDR3nt: TGTGCCAGCAGTTTAGGGGGGGGCGCCCCAGATACGCAGTATTTT
v_gene: TRBV11-3; d_gene: .; j_gene: TRBJ1-1; abundance: .; len: 14; CDR3aa: CASSRGGENTEAFF; CDR3nt: TGTGCCAGCAGCCGGGGTGGAGAGAACACTGAAGCTTTCTTT
v_gene: TRBV20-1; d_gene: .; j_gene: TRBJ1-1; abundance: many; len: 11; CDR3aa: CSAPLNTEAFF; CDR3nt: TGCAGTGCCCCATTGAACACTGAAGCTTTCTTT
v_gene: TRBV7-3; d_gene: .; j_gene: TRBJ2-3; abundance: many; len: 13; CDR3aa: CASSPAWGNTQYF; CDR3nt: TGTGCCAGCAGCCCTGCCTGGGGTAATACGCAGTATTTT
v_gene: TRBV6-4; d_gene: .; j_gene: TRBJ2-1; abundance: many; len: 11; CDR3aa: CASLLLHEQFF; CDR3nt: TGTGCCAGCCTACTGTTGCATGAGCAGTTCTTC
v_gene: TRBV20-1; d_gene: .; j_gene: TRBJ2-3; abundance: many; len: 14; CDR3aa: CSAVPGKTGDTQYF; CDR3nt: TGCAGTGCTGTGCCGGGGAAAACAGGAGATACGCAGTATTTT
v_gene: TRBV20-1; d_gene: .; j_gene: TRBJ2-2; abundance: many; len: 14; CDR3aa: CSAAQGFGTGELFF; CDR3nt: TGCAGTGCTGCGCAGGGTTTCGGCACCGGGGAGCTGTTTTTT
v_gene: TRBV6-6; d_gene: .; j_gene: TRBJ1-1; abundance: many; len: 13; CDR3aa: CASSYPENTEAFF; CDR3nt: TGTGCCAGCAGTTACCCTGAGAACACTGAAGCTTTCTTT
v_gene: TRBV12-3/TRBV12-4; d_gene: TRBD2; j_gene: TRBJ2-1; abundance: many; len: 17; CDR3aa: CASSPGGLAGVKNEQFF; CDR3nt: TGTGCCAGCAGTCCCGGCGGTTTAGCGGGAGTTAAAAATGAGCAGTTCTTC
v_gene: TRBV5-5; d_gene: .; j_gene: TRBJ2-2; abundance: many; len: 15; CDR3aa: CASSNGHGNTGELFF; CDR3nt: TGTGCCAGCAGCAATGGACACGGAAACACCGGGGAGCTGTTTTTT
v_gene: TRBV11-3; d_gene: .; j_gene: TRBJ2-1; abundance: .; len: 12; CDR3aa: CASMAGDNEQFF; CDR3nt: TGTGCCAGCATGGCCGGGGACAATGAGCAGTTCTTC
v_gene: TRBV5-4; d_gene: .; j_gene: TRBJ1-1; abundance: many; len: 16; CDR3aa: CASSSGPDSLNTEAFF; CDR3nt: TGTGCCAGCAGCTCCGGACCGGACAGTTTGAACACTGAAGCTTTCTTT
v_gene: TRBV21-1; d_gene: .; j_gene: TRBJ2-1; abundance: many; len: 14; CDR3aa: CASSSRDRVNEQFF; CDR3nt: TGTGCCAGCAGCTCCCGGGACAGGGTAAATGAGCAGTTCTTC
v_gene: TRBV9; d_gene: TRBD2; j_gene: TRBJ2-3; abundance: .; len: 16; CDR3aa: CASSVGGSGRADTQYF; CDR3nt: TGTGCCAGCAGCGTAGGGGGAAGCGGGAGGGCAGATACGCAGTATTTT
v_gene: TRBV3-1; d_gene: .; j_gene: TRBJ2-5; abundance: many; len: 16; CDR3aa: CASSQDPSSLEETQYF; CDR3nt: TGTGCCAGCAGCCAAGATCCCTCCTCCCTGGAGGAGACCCAGTACTTC
v_gene: TRBV12-3/TRBV12-4; d_gene: .; j_gene: TRBJ2-7; abundance: many; len: 14; CDR3aa: CASRGNDRTYEQYF; CDR3nt: TGTGCCAGCAGGGGAAATGACAGAACCTACGAGCAGTACTTC
v_gene: TRBV11-2; d_gene: .; j_gene: TRBJ1-1; abundance: .; len: 14; CDR3aa: CASSPSTANTEAFF; CDR3nt: TGTGCCAGCAGCCCTTCCACCGCGAACACTGAAGCTTTCTTT
v_gene: TRBV5-6; d_gene: .; j_gene: TRBJ2-1; abundance: many; len: 16; CDR3aa: CASSWPAGISYNEQFF; CDR3nt: TGTGCCAGCAGCTGGCCTGCGGGGATCTCCTACAATGAGCAGTTCTTC
v_gene: TRBV3-1; d_gene: .; j_gene: TRBJ1-5; abundance: many; len: 15; CDR3aa: CASSPAGSGNQPQHF; CDR3nt: TGTGCCAGCAGCCCCGCCGGGAGCGGCAATCAGCCCCAGCATTTT